This TCR beta chain is drawn from a study of shared clonotypes between healthy human individuals (dated by TCRdb to about 2020). For the wider study: The cohort comprised two women and a few men aged 18 to 49 years. For each donor, CD4 naive and CD4 memory were each given three plates, CD8 naive was given two plates, and CD8 memory was given one plate. To estimate repertoire size and how much clonotype sharing occurs between individuals, the study deeply sequenced the blood TCR repertoires of several healthy adults. To increase sequencing depth and limit assay-specific biases, different laboratories used diverse techniques to prepare libraries and sequence TCR repertoires. Per donor, leukapheresis produced somewhere between about 0.94 and 9.5 billion PBMCs. What the study reported, not specific to this receptor: Estimated clonotype richness was generally larger for naive than for memory subsets. Compared with non-shared clonotypes, the clonotypes found in all four sorted-subset donors had higher generation probabilities. Sampling was limited to blood, and TCR repertoires in tissue likely differ from TCR repertoires in blood. Roughly 5% of naive CD4, roughly 3.6% of naive CD8, around 2.3% of memory CD4, and 0.4% of memory CD8 clonotypes were shared across several donors. The small number of donors limited the genetic and exposure-history diversity represented. Pairwise subsampling led to the expectation that sequencing depth would affect the degree of clonotype sharing among donors. Rarefaction of sorted-subset datasets indicated incomplete sequencing despite the large sequencing depth.

As to this clone: There is no known antigen for this receptor. No much larger clone exists at a distance of one base, and base qualities are not known.

Donors were healthy HIV-negative adults with no recently reported acute infections or vaccinations. Every donor was a Caucasian adult living in Nashville, Tennessee, USA. CD4+ T cells were enriched through magnetic negative selection, after which naive cells were positively selected on CD45RA and the remaining negative fraction served as the memory subset. After blood collection by leukapheresis, PBMCs were isolated using Ficoll-Histopaque density gradient centrifugation and then cryopreserved in the vapor phase of liquid nitrogen. Analytical flow cytometry was used to check the purity and quantity of every magnetically sorted T cell population. From each sorted fraction, genomic DNA was isolated and quantified by UV absorbance on a Nanodrop 2000c. There are 15 amino acids in the CDR3, from cysteine to phenylalanine inclusive. Only CDR3 DNA remains: 45 bases, in frame from the first base. Deletion took 5 bases off V and 3 bases off J, with a span of 13 bases between the germline ends. The germline V gene encodes CDR1 SEHNR and CDR2 FQNEAQ (reference sequence).

Using the deep immunoSEQ assay, TCR CDR3 regions were amplified from genomic DNA by multiplex PCR. Extracted genomic DNA from each cell subset was spread evenly across all wells of several immunoSEQ 96-well plates, with each plate serving as a replicate. Each replicate PCR for sorted subsets received 200 ng genomic DNA, equal to roughly 29,000 T cell genomes. Purified libraries were measured with a Qubit 3.0 fluorometer, size-checked on a Bioanalyzer 2100, and measured again with the KAPA Library Quantification kit. Every immunoSEQ 96-well plate was sequenced on a dedicated single-read 150-cycle Illumina NextSeq 550 flow cell. The study's processing was this. Because the immunoSEQ output held only junctional sequences and lacked quality scores, the filtering could not match the filtering applied to full-length reads. To assign V/J genes and CDR3, sequences were annotated against IMGT germline references using PyIR, a Python wrapper for IgBLAST v1.9. Any read was removed if the V/J assignment was weak (E-value above 1e-6), the CDR3 was missing, or the read contained stop codons, out-of-frame junctions, or ambiguous translated residues. V3J clonotypes were defined as sequences sharing the same inferred V gene, J gene, and CDR3 amino acid sequence. To compute the percentage overlap between repertoires, the number of shared unique clonotypes was divided by the size of the smaller repertoire. Richness of each repertoire was evaluated using RTK rarefaction, the Chao1 estimator, and Recon v2.1 estimates of unobserved clonotypes. For all TCRbeta clonotypes obtained by the gDNA method from four donors, generation probabilities were computed with OLGA. This is the immuneACCESS table as TCRdb keeps it, with only in-frame sequences that have V and J called. A part of the clones is gone; compared with another copy, unresolved V genes explain less than half, and the rest is unexplained. The V and J calls and clone size come from that table; D and trimming were worked out from the DNA. The sample table records more than 2 million clones; approximately 95% of these occur just once. The ten largest clones add up to roughly 0.13% of the sample.

This sequence was found in a young man in good health. Recombination linked TRBV7-9 to TRBJ2-2; TRBD1 is perhaps the D gene, given 6 matching bases. Sequenced input: naive CD4+ T cells sorted from blood. The cell subset or site label, read with the paper, signifies: CD45RA+ positively selected. The DNA is TGTGCCAGCAGCCTGGGACAAAAGGACACCGGGGAGCTGTTTTTT. Translated, this is CASSLGQKDTGELFF.